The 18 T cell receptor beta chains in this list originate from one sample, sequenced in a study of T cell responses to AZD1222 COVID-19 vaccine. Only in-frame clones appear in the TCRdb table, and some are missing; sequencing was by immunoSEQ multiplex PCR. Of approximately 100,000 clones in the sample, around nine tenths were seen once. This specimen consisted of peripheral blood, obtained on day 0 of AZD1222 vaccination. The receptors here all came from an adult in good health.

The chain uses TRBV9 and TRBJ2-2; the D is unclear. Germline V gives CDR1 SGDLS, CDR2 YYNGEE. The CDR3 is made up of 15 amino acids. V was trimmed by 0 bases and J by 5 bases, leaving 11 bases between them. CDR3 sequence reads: CASSVGGRRTGELFF. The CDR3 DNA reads TGTGCCAGCAGCGTAGGGGGTAGGCGGACCGGGGAGCTGTTTTTT.

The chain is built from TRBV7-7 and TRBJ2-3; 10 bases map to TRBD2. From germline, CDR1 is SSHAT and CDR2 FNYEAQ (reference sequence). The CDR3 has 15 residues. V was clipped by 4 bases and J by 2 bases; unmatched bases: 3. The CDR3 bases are TGTGCCAGCAGCTCAGGACTAGCGGACACAGATACGCAGTATTTT. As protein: CASSSGLADTDTQYF.

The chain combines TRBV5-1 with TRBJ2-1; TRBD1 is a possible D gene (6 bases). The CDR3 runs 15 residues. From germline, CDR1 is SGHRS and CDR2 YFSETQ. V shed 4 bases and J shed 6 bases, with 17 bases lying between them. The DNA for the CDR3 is TGCGCCAGCAGCCCCCGGACAGATGCGTCCAATGAGCAGTTCTTC. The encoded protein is CASSPRTDASNEQFF.

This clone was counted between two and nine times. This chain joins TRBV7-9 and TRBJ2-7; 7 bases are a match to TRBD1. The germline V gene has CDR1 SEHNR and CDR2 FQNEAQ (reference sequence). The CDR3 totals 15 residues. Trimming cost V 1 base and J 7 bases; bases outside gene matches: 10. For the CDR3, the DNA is TGTGCCAGCAGCTTAGGAGACAGGGTATACCGGGAGCAGTACTTC. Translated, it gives CASSLGDRVYREQYF.

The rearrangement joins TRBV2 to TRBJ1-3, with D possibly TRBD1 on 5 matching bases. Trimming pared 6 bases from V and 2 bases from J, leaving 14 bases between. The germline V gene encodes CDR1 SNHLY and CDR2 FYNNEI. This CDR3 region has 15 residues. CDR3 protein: CASSPGPDTGNTIYF. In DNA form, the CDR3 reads TGTGCCAGCAGCCCGGGACCGGACACTGGAAACACCATATATTTT. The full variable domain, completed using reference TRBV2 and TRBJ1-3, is EPEVTQTPSHQVTQMGQEVILRCVPISNHLYFYWYRQILGQKVEFLVSFYNNEISEKSEIFDDQFSVERPDGSNFTLKIRSTKLEDSAMYFCASSPGPDTGNTIYFGEGSWLTVV.

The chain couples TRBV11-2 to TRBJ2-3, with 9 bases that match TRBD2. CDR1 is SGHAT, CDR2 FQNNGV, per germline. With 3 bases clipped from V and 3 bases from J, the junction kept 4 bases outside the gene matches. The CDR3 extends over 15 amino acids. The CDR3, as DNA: TGTGCCAGCAGCTTTGCGGGAGGGGAGACAGATACGCAGTATTTT. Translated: CASSFAGGETDTQYF.

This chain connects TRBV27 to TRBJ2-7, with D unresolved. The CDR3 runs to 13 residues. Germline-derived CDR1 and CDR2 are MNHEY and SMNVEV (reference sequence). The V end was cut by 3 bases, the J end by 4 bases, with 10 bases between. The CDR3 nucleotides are TGTGCCAGCAGTTTCTCCCCGGAATACGAGCAGTACTTC. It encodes CASSFSPEYEQYF.

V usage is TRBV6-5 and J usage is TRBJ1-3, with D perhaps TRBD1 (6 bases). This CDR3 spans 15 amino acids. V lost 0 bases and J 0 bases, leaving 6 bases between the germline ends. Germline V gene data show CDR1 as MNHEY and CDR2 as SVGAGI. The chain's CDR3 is CASSYSTGSGNTIYF. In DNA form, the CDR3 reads TGTGCCAGCAGTTACTCGACAGGCTCTGGAAACACCATATATTTT.

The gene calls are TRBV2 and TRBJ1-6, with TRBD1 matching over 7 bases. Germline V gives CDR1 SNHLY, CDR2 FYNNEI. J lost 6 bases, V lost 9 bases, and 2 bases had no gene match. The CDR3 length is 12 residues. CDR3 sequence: CARGQPNSPLHF. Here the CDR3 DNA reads TGTGCCAGGGGACAGCCTAATTCACCCCTCCACTTT.

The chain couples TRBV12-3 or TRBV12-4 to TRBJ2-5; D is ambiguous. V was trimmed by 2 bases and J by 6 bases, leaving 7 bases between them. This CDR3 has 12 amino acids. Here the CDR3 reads CASSLRLKTQYF. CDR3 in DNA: TGTGCCAGCAGTTTAAGGTTGAAGACCCAGTACTTC.

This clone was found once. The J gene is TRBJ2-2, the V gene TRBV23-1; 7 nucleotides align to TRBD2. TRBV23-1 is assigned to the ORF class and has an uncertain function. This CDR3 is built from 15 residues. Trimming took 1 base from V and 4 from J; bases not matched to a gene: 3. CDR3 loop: CASSQLASGTGELFF. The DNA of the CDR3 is TGCGCCAGCAGTCAATTGGCTAGCGGCACCGGGGAGCTGTTTTTT.

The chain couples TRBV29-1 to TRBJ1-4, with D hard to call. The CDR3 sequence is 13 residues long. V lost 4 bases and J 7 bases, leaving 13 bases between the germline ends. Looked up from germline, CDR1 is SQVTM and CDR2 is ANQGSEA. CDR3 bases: TGCAGCGTTGGGGGAGTGGGTGGTGAAAAACTGTTTTTT. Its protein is CSVGGVGGEKLFF.

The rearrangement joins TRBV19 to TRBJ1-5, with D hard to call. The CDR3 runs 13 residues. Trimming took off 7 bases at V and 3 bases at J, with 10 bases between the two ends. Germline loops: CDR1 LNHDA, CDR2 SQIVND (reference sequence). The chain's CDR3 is CASTPQINQPQHF. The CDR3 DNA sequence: TGTGCCAGTACCCCCCAAATCAATCAGCCCCAGCATTTT.

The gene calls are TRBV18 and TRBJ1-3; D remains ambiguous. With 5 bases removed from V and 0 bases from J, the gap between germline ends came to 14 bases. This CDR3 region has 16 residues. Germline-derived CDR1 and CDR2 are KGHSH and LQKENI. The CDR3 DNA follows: TGTGCCAGCTCAGGCAGCCAAATCTTCTCTGGAAACACCATATATTTT. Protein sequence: CASSGSQIFSGNTIYF.

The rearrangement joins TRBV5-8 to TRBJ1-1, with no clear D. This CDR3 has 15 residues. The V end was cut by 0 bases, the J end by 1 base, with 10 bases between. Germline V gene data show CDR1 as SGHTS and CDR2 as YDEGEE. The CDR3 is CASSLADGRNTEAFF. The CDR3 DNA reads TGTGCCAGCAGCTTGGCCGATGGACGGAACACTGAAGCTTTCTTT. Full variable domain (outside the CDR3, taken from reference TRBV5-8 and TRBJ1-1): EAGVTQSPTHLIKTRGQQATLRCSPISGHTSVYWYQQALGLGLQFLLWYDEGEERNRGNFPPRFSGRQFPNYSSELNVNALELEDSALYLCASSLADGRNTEAFFGQGTRLTVV.

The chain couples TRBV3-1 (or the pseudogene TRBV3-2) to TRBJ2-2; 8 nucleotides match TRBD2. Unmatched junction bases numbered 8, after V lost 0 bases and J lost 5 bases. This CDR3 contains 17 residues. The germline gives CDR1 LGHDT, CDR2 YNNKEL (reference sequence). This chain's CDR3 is CASSQDWGLVGTGELFF. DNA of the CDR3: TGTGCCAGCAGCCAAGATTGGGGACTAGTAGGTACCGGGGAGCTGTTTTTT.

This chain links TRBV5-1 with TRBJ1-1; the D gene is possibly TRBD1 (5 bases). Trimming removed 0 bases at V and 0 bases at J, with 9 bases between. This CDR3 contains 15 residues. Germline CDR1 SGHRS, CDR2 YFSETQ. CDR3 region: CASSLGTTVNTEAFF. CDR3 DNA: TGCGCCAGCAGCTTGGGAACGACAGTGAACACTGAAGCTTTCTTT.

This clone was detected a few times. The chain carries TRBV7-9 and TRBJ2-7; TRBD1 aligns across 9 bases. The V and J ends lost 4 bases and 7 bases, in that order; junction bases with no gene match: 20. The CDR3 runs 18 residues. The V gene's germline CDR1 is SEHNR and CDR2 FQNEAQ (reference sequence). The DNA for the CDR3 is TGTGCCAGCAGCTCCGGGACAGGGATAGCCGCTCCATCAAGGGAGCAGTACTTC. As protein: CASSSGTGIAAPSREQYF.